This T cell receptor (beta chain) was profiled in a study of cytomegalovirus exposure and HLA in healthy donors. Study outcomes and limitations: In a later analysis, HLA-C alleles had the fewest associated TCRs, DRB1 alleles the most. In a later analysis, the majority of CMV-associated beta chains seemingly showed HLA restriction.

Primers included in the PCR were 60 Vbeta and 13 Jbeta primers. The protocol was immunoSEQ multiplex PCR, while the TCRdb copy is restricted to in-frame clones and leaves out a portion. The table has 100,000 to 150,000 clones, around four fifths seen once. This CDR3 is 13 amino acids long. CDR1 and CDR2 (germline): WSHSY, SAAADI. With 3 bases removed from V and 8 bases from J, the gap between germline ends came to 13 bases. The sample holds one count of this clone. Its cognate antigen is unknown. The sequenced sample was PBMCs. This chain uses TRBV10-2 with TRBJ1-1; D perhaps matches TRBD1 (6 bases). The receptor was isolated from a man between 18 and 35 years old in good health and CMV-seropositive. CDR3 amino acids: CASSDGGAWEAFF. The DNA of the CDR3 is TGCGCCAGCAGTGATGGGGGGGCGTGGGAAGCTTTCTTT.